This T cell receptor beta chain was identified in a study of neoadjuvant anti-PD-1 for oral cavity cancer. About the study: Non-progressing patients received a fourth nivolumab dose near day 43, then surgery on days 50-56.

The CDR3 totals 13 residues. V dropped 5 bases and J dropped 3 bases, with 11 bases sitting between them. Germline CDR1 SEHNR, CDR2 FQNEAQ (reference sequence). Clones were sequenced by immunoSEQ multiplex PCR, and TCRdb holds only the in-frame ones, with some missing. This sample has 7,000 to 9,000 clones; around 53% occur once, and the top ten carry about 11%. Material: tumor tissue, obtained before nivolumab (anti-PD-1) treatment. The TCR comes from a person aged 35 to 85 with oral cavity squamous cell carcinoma. The V gene is TRBV7-9, the J gene TRBJ2-7; D is ambiguous. CDR3 DNA: TGTGCCAGCAGCCCCCCCAGCCACTACGAGCAGTACTTC. Its translation is CASSPPSHYEQYF.